This TCR beta chain was retrieved from a study of Ad26.COV2.S vaccination and SARS-CoV-2 variants. For the study at large: Doses of Ad26.COV2.S were injected into muscle once or twice, 56 days apart. Broader study findings: Substantial breadth in spike-specific CD8+ and CD4+ T cell responses was reportedly seen after vaccination.

Germline V gene sequence: CDR1 SGHTA, CDR2 FQGTGA. The CDR3 runs 13 residues. The germline V and J ends were trimmed by 4 bases and 4 bases, with 10 bases remaining between them. The method was immunoSEQ multiplex PCR; TCRdb's version includes in-frame clones alone and lacks a portion of them. The sample lists some 270,000 clones, around 85% occurring once. Treatment meaning: 15 to 20 received Ad26.COV2.S at low or high dose, single or two shots; about five received placebo; per-sample allocation not given. All samples were drawn on day 63, counting from the first vaccine or placebo injection. Points on this clone: Its antigen is currently unknown.

This chain links TRBV7-3 with TRBJ2-5; no clear D gene. The clonotype was recovered from a person aged 18-60 years who received the Ad26.COV2.S COVID-19 vaccine or a placebo. Sequencing was performed on peripheral blood, taken in a trial of Ad26.COV2.S vaccine versus placebo. The CDR3 protein is CASSYGLGETQYF. CDR3 coding DNA: TGTGCCAGCAGCTATGGGTTGGGAGAGACCCAGTACTTC. The whole variable domain, remainder taken from reference TRBV7-3 and TRBJ2-5, is GAGVSQTPSNKVTEKGKYVELRCDPISGHTALYWYRQSLGQGPEFLIYFQGTGAADDSGLPNDRFFAVRPEGSVSTLKIQRTERGDSAVYLCASSYGLGETQYFGPGTRLLVL.